A single sample is the source of the 11 T cell receptor beta chains below, sequenced in a study of blood T cell repertoires in COVID-19. Only in-frame clones appear in the TCRdb table, and some are missing; sequencing was by immunoSEQ multiplex PCR. The sample carries about 140,000 clones, around 83% recorded once. The sample taken for sequencing was peripheral blood. These receptors originate from a woman at least 80 years old with acute or convalescent COVID-19.

The rearrangement joins TRBV19 to TRBJ2-7; 8 bases fit TRBD1. The V and J ends lost 4 bases and 7 bases, in that order; junction bases with no gene match: 0. Germline loops: CDR1 LNHDA, CDR2 SQIVND (reference sequence). The CDR3 consists of 11 residues. The CDR3 is CASSRDREQYF. The CDR3 DNA follows: TGTGCCAGTAGTAGGGACAGGGAGCAGTACTTC.

This rearrangement joins TRBV3-1 (or the pseudogene TRBV3-2) to TRBJ1-1, with 7 positions matching TRBD1. Germline V gives CDR1 LGHDT, CDR2 YNNKEL (reference sequence). The CDR3 spans 15 residues. V shed 0 bases, J shed 6 bases, and the junction held 7 bases outside the gene matches. The CDR3 DNA follows: TGTGCCAGCAGCCAAGATCCACAGGGGTGGGCTGAAGCTTTCTTT. Its protein is CASSQDPQGWAEAFF.

This clone has a handful of counts. This chain uses TRBV7-9 with TRBJ2-1; TRBD2 matches at 8 bases. Losses at the gene ends were 5 bases for V and 8 bases for J; bases not matched to a gene: 11. This CDR3 has 15 residues. Germline CDR1 reads SEHNR; CDR2 reads FQNEAQ (reference sequence). The CDR3 nucleotides read TGTGCCAGCAGCCTAGACGGGAGGGAATTCGATGAGCAGTTCTTC. Translation: CASSLDGREFDEQFF.

The rearrangement joins TRBV29-1 to TRBJ2-1, with 8 bases lining up with TRBD2. In germline, CDR1 is SQVTM, CDR2 ANQGSEA. Trimming took 4 bases from V and 7 from J; bases not matched to a gene: 6. CDR3 length: 13 residues. This CDR3 is CSVGSAGGNEQFF. As DNA, the CDR3 is TGCAGCGTTGGTTCGGCGGGAGGAAATGAGCAGTTCTTC.

The chain joins TRBV10-1 to TRBJ2-6; TRBD2 matches at 7 bases. V lost 10 bases to trimming and J lost 3 bases; unmatched junction nucleotides: 3. This CDR3 is built from 13 residues. The germline V gene has CDR1 WNHNN and CDR2 SYGVQD (reference sequence). As DNA, the CDR3 is TGCGCCACTCCGGGAGGTGGGGCCAACGTCCTGACTTTC. This sequence encodes CATPGGGANVLTF.

This clone was observed many times. J is TRBJ1-5 and V is TRBV10-3, with D possibly being TRBD1 (5 bases). Trimming removed 1 base at V and 2 bases at J, with 12 bases between. The CDR3 extends over 16 amino acids. Looked up from germline, CDR1 is ENHRY and CDR2 is SYGVKD. This CDR3 is CAISEWPGRGNQPQHF. CDR3 in DNA: TGTGCCATCAGTGAGTGGCCAGGCAGGGGCAATCAGCCCCAGCATTTT.

The chain recombines TRBV7-3 with TRBJ2-3; D possibly corresponds to TRBD2 (6 bases). The ends were cut back, 6 bases at V and 10 bases at J, with 14 bases in the middle. CDR1 SGHTA and CDR2 FQGTGA come from the germline V gene. The CDR3 loop spans 12 amino acids. CDR3 bases: TGTGCCAGCAGGGTTGGGGGAGGACCGCAGTATTTT. Protein product: CASRVGGGPQYF.

V and J are TRBV13 and TRBJ1-1, with D maybe TRBD1 (5 bases). The CDR3 consists of 16 residues. Trimming took 5 bases from V and 3 from J, leaving 19 bases between them. In germline, CDR1 is PRHDT, CDR2 FYEKMQ (reference sequence). Here the CDR3 DNA reads TGTGCCAGCAGCCCCCTTAAACTCAGGGAGGACACTGAAGCTTTCTTT. Translated: CASSPLKLREDTEAFF.

The V and J genes are TRBV5-1 and TRBJ2-5, with a weak D call TRBD2 (5 bases). Trimming took off 1 base at V and 2 bases at J, with 9 bases between the two ends. The CDR3 spans 14 residues. CDR1 is SGHRS and CDR2 is YFSETQ in the germline V gene. Written as DNA, the CDR3 is TGCGCCAGCAGCTTGATCGGGGTACAAGAGACCCAGTACTTC. Protein: CASSLIGVQETQYF. Full variable domain (remainder filled in from reference TRBV5-1 and TRBJ2-5): KAGVTQTPRYLIKTRGQQVTLSCSPISGHRSVSWYQQTPGQGLQFLFEYFSETQRNKGNFPGRFSGRQFSNSRSEMNVSTLELGDSALYLCASSLIGVQETQYFGPGTRLLVL.

The V call is TRBV2, the J call TRBJ2-7; 8 bases align to TRBD2. The CDR3 loop spans 14 amino acids. Germline V lookup: CDR1 SNHLY, CDR2 FYNNEI. V was clipped by 4 bases and J by 6 bases; unmatched bases: 8. DNA for the CDR3: TGTGCCAGCAGTGGGGGGACTAGTCAGGGCGAGCAGTACTTC. Its protein product is CASSGGTSQGEQYF.

The V call is TRBV21-1, the J call TRBJ1-4. TRBV21-1 constitutes a pseudogene. This CDR3 region has 14 residues. DNA of the CDR3: TGTGCCAGCAGCCCGGGGGTACCTAATGAAAAACTGTTTTTT. It yields the protein CASSPGVPNEKLFF.